This record concerns one T cell receptor (beta chain) sequence. TCRdb's table, derived via immunoSEQ multiplex PCR, lists solely in-frame clones and lacks some. The sample lists tens of thousands of clones, 96% occurring once. The data originate from a study of technical replicates of blood from a few donors. The length of the CDR3 is 15 residues. Looked up from germline, CDR1 is SNHLY and CDR2 is FYNNEI. With 5 bases removed from V and 6 bases from J, the gap between germline ends came to 19 bases. Sequencing was performed on T cells isolated from PBMCs. The rearrangement joins TRBV2 to TRBJ1-2, with D uncertain. The TCR originated in a human donor in good health. CDR3 in DNA: TGTGCCAGCAGTTCCCAAACGGGTGAAGACCATGGCTACACCTTC. Protein product: CASSSQTGEDHGYTF.